This T cell receptor beta chain originates from a study of pediatric ulcerative colitis. General observations from the study: Rectal repertoires separated controls, mild-moderate and acute severe colitis. Blood-rectal clonal overlap within each person was significantly higher in ulcerative colitis patients than controls.

Sequencing was at survey level. The data were produced by immunoSEQ multiplex PCR, yet TCRdb's version contains in-frame clones alone and is incomplete. The repertoire includes tens of thousands of clones, around 79% of them detected once, and about 4% sits in the top ten. With respect to this clone: The antigen is undetermined.

The rectum was sampled with one to two pinch biopsies at colonoscopy. The CDR3 covers 13 residues. V lost 7 bases and J 6 bases, leaving 12 bases between the germline ends. Germline CDR1 is LGHNA and CDR2 is YNFKEQ. The V gene is TRBV4-2, the J gene TRBJ1-4; D unresolved. The clonotype comes from a girl between 5 and 17 years old with moderate ulcerative colitis. The sample consisted of gut tissue. CDR3: CASTRGEYEKLFF. CDR3 DNA sequence: TGTGCCAGCACGCGGGGAGAATATGAAAAACTGTTTTTT.